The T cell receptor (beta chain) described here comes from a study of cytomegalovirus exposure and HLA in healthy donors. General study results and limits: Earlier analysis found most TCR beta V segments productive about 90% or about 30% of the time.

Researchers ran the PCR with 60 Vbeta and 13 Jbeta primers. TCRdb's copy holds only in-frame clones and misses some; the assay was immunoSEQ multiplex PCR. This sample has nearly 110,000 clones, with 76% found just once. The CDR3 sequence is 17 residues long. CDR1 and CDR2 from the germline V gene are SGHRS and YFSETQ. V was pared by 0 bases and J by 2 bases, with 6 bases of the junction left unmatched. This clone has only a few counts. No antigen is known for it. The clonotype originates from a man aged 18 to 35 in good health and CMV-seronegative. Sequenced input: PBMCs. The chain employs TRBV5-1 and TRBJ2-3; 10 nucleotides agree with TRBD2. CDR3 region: CASSLELAGDSTDTQYF. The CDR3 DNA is TGCGCCAGCAGCTTGGAGCTAGCGGGGGACTCCACAGATACGCAGTATTTT.